These 23 T cell receptor beta chains came from one sample sequenced in a study of Graves' ophthalmopathy and Graves' hyperthyroidism. Amplification from RNA transcripts yielded the TCR beta CDR3 regions. First-round RT-PCR relied on HTBI primers, and a second-round multiplex PCR came next. Each CDR3 protein is one row after TCRdb ran MiXCR on the multiplex PCR reads. The table includes 150,000 to 200,000 distinct CDR3 sequences, just under 40% detected once. The source material was peripheral blood. The receptor source for this set is a young man with Graves' ophthalmopathy.

CDR3 nucleotides: TGTGCCAGCAGTTTACATACAGTCAACGAGCAGTACTTC. Amino acids: CASSLHTVNEQYF. The chain couples TRBV12-3 or TRBV12-4 to TRBJ2-7; D is unclear. V was trimmed by 2 bases and J by 5 bases, leaving 10 bases between them. The CDR3 extends over 13 amino acids.

The chain employs TRBV28 and TRBJ1-1; D uncertain. The CDR3 spans 15 residues. Germline CDR1 is MDHEN and CDR2 is SYDVKM. The V gene lost 4 bases and the J gene lost 3 bases, with 15 bases spanning the gap. This chain's CDR3 is CASSSGVGVHTEAFF. Written as DNA, the CDR3 is TGTGCCAGCAGTTCGGGAGTCGGGGTGCACACTGAAGCTTTCTTT.

This clonotype occurred many times. The chain links TRBV7-3 to TRBJ2-7, with unresolved D. Germline V gene sequence: CDR1 SGHTA, CDR2 FQGTGA. V lost 2 bases and J lost 0, with 11 bases in between. This CDR3 has 15 amino acids. The CDR3 DNA reads as TGTGCCAGCAGCTTATCCCCCGTCCTCTCCTACGAGCAGTACTTC. Amino acids: CASSLSPVLSYEQYF.

This chain uses TRBV20-1 with TRBJ1-2; TRBD1 is a possible D gene (5 bases). V lost 4 bases and J lost 0, with 18 bases in between. Germline V gene data show CDR1 as DFQATT and CDR2 as SNEGSKA (reference sequence). The CDR3 is 16 amino acids. The CDR3 loop reads CSATSGAVGANYGYTF. The CDR3 nucleotides are TGCAGTGCTACATCCGGGGCAGTGGGGGCTAACTATGGCTACACCTTC.

In this sample, this clonotype turned up many times. The rearrangement joins TRBV7-8 to TRBJ1-2; 8 bases agree with TRBD1. The CDR3 is 14 amino acids. V shed 5 bases, J shed 8 bases, and the junction held 10 bases outside the gene matches. The germline CDR1 and CDR2 sequences are SGHVS and FQNEAQ. CDR3 in DNA: TGTGCCAGCAGCCCCCTGGGACAGGTCGGCGGCTACACCTTC. It is translated as CASSPLGQVGGYTF.

This clonotype was observed many times. The chain couples TRBV28 to TRBJ1-6; maybe TRBD1 (6 bases). The CDR3 has 16 amino acids. The V end was cut by 3 bases, the J end by 8 bases, with 17 bases between. CDR1 and CDR2 from the germline V gene are MDHEN and SYDVKM. Here the CDR3 DNA reads TGTGCCAGCAGTTTGTTGCCTGGCGCAGGGGATTCACCCCTCCACTTT. Translated, it gives CASSLLPGAGDSPLHF.

The V gene is TRBV10-3, the J gene TRBJ2-5; 10 bases are a match to TRBD2. The germline V gene encodes CDR1 ENHRY and CDR2 SYGVKD. J was trimmed by 2 bases and V by 3 bases; bases with no gene match: 3. The CDR3 loop spans 15 amino acids. The CDR3 here is CAISDLAGAQETQYF. The CDR3 DNA follows: TGTGCCATCAGTGACCTAGCGGGGGCACAAGAGACCCAGTACTTC.

The V and J genes are TRBV28 and TRBJ2-7, with D perhaps TRBD1 or TRBD2 (5 bases each). Trimming pared 3 bases from V and 3 bases from J, leaving 12 bases between. The CDR3 totals 14 residues. Germline CDR1 is MDHEN and CDR2 is SYDVKM. Here the CDR3 reads CASSFRDGGYEQYF. The CDR3, as DNA: TGTGCCAGCAGTTTTCGGGACGGAGGCTACGAGCAGTACTTC.

This clonotype was detected many times. V and J are TRBV6-1 and TRBJ2-7, with D possibly TRBD1 on 6 matching bases. Germline V gene sequence: CDR1 MNHNS, CDR2 SASEGT. V lost 1 base to trimming and J lost 5 bases, with 15 bases between them. The CDR3 totals 15 residues. CDR3 amino acids: CASSEGGQGSDEQYF. As DNA, the CDR3 is TGTGCCAGCAGTGAAGGGGGGCAGGGGTCGGACGAGCAGTACTTC.

This clonotype was picked up many times. The chain combines TRBV6-5 with TRBJ1-5; possible D gene TRBD1, 5 bases. Germline V gives CDR1 MNHEY, CDR2 SVGAGI. The CDR3 is 14 residues long. Deletions cut 6 bases from V and 0 bases from J, with 9 bases between. The CDR3 region is CASRPRGSNQPQHF. Written as DNA, the CDR3 is TGTGCCAGCAGGCCGAGGGGTAGCAATCAGCCCCAGCATTTT.

The chain has TRBV2 and TRBJ1-1, with TRBD1 as a possible D gene (6 bases). The V end was cut by 6 bases, the J end by 0 bases, with 8 bases between. The CDR3 runs to 13 residues. Per germline, CDR1 SNHLY and CDR2 FYNNEI. CDR3 coding DNA: TGTGCCAGCAGGGGGGCATTGAACACTGAAGCTTTCTTT. As protein: CASRGALNTEAFF. Full variable domain (remainder filled in from reference TRBV2 and TRBJ1-1): EPEVTQTPSHQVTQMGQEVILRCVPISNHLYFYWYRQILGQKVEFLVSFYNNEISEKSEIFDDQFSVERPDGSNFTLKIRSTKLEDSAMYFCASRGALNTEAFFGQGTRLTVV.

The chain joins TRBV7-2 to TRBJ2-7, with D possibly being TRBD1 or TRBD2 (5 bases each). V was pared by 1 base and J by 7 bases, with 11 bases between. Germline V gene sequence: CDR1 SGHTA, CDR2 FQGNSA. The CDR3 extends over 13 amino acids. The CDR3 DNA is TGTGCCAGCAGCTTAGTTTATGGGGGAGAGCAGTACTTC. Translated: CASSLVYGGEQYF.

CDR3 sequence (DNA): TGTGCCAGCAGTTCAAACGCCGGGTCGGCTTCCTACGAGCAGTACTTC. Translating it yields CASSSNAGSASYEQYF. This chain joins TRBV12-3 or TRBV12-4 and TRBJ2-7, with unresolved D. V was trimmed by 4 bases and J by 1 base, leaving 17 bases between them. CDR3 length: 16 amino acids.

The CDR3 region is CASSSQGERAGGELFF. CDR3 coding DNA: TGTGCCAGCAGTTCGCAGGGGGAAAGAGCGGGAGGGGAGCTGTTTTTT. V gene TRBV28 combines with J gene TRBJ2-2; D may be TRBD1 or TRBD2 (7 bases each). V was trimmed by 4 bases and J by 8 bases, leaving 20 bases between them. This CDR3 spans 16 amino acids. Per the germline V gene, CDR1 is MDHEN and CDR2 is SYDVKM.

This clonotype was detected ten times or more. The chain's CDR3 is CASSMDRWGLAFF. The CDR3 coding sequence is TGCGCCAGCAGCATGGACAGGTGGGGTTTGGCTTTCTTT. The V call is TRBV5-1, the J call TRBJ1-1; the match to TRBD1 covers 7 bases. The J segment lost 11 bases and the V segment lost 4 bases, leaving 11 bases of the junction unmatched. CDR1 is SGHRS and CDR2 is YFSETQ in the germline V gene. This CDR3 region has 13 residues.

The rearrangement joins TRBV28 to TRBJ2-7; either TRBD1 or TRBD2 may supply D (6 bases each). This CDR3 contains 14 residues. V lost 8 bases to trimming and J lost 5 bases, with 19 bases between them. The germline V gene has CDR1 MDHEN and CDR2 SYDVKM. The CDR3 sequence: CASGGAGESHEQYF. The DNA for the CDR3 is TGTGCCAGCGGCGGGGCAGGGGAGTCCCACGAGCAGTACTTC.

This chain joins TRBV12-3 or TRBV12-4 and TRBJ1-6; 8 bases fit TRBD1. J was trimmed by 8 bases and V by 6 bases; bases with no gene match: 6. The CDR3 spans 14 residues. CDR3 in amino acids: CASRLGQVDSPLHF. CDR3 coding DNA: TGTGCCAGCAGGCTGGGACAGGTGGATTCACCCCTCCACTTT.

A few counts support this clonotype. CDR3 protein: CASSPPWAQETQYF. The CDR3 nucleotides are TGTGCCAGCAGCCCGCCCTGGGCCCAAGAGACCCAGTACTTC. The V gene is TRBV7-2, the J gene TRBJ2-5, with D unclear. Germline CDR1 SGHTA, CDR2 FQGNSA. This CDR3 comprises 14 residues. The V gene lost 5 bases and the J gene lost 1 base, with 11 bases spanning the gap.

The rearrangement links TRBV12-3 or TRBV12-4 to TRBJ1-5; D ambiguous. V lost 2 bases and J lost 4, with 12 bases in between. The CDR3 runs to 15 residues. In DNA form, the CDR3 reads TGTGCCAGCAGTTTAAGTCGAACAGTAAATCAGCCCCAGCATTTT. Amino acids: CASSLSRTVNQPQHF.

The chain combines TRBV14 with TRBJ2-7; D perhaps matches TRBD2 (5 bases). The CDR3 consists of 14 residues. Germline CDR1 SGHDN, CDR2 FVKESK. V gave up 2 bases and J gave up 5 bases, with 13 bases separating them. Written as DNA, the CDR3 is TGTGCCAGCAGCCAATTCCTACTAGACCACGAGCAGTACTTC. Its translation: CASSQFLLDHEQYF.

In this sample, this clonotype turned up many times. V usage is TRBV2 and J usage is TRBJ2-7; 8 bases are shared with TRBD1. CDR1 is SNHLY, CDR2 FYNNEI, per germline. V dropped 5 bases and J dropped 4; count of bases not matched to a gene: 7. The CDR3 contains 14 residues. The CDR3 DNA reads as TGTGCCAGCAGTTCCGGGACAGGCCTTTACGAGCAGTACTTC. It specifies CASSSGTGLYEQYF.

This clonotype was detected many times. The gene calls are TRBV7-2 and TRBJ2-4; the D gene could be TRBD1 or TRBD2 (6 bases each). Between the trimmed V and J ends, which lost 3 bases and 9 bases, there was a span of 15 bases. Germline-derived CDR1 and CDR2 are SGHTA and FQGNSA. The CDR3 spans 14 residues. CDR3 bases: TGTGCCAGCAGCTTCACAGGCGAGGGGGGCATTCAGTACTTC. This encodes CASSFTGEGGIQYF.

The chain carries TRBV5-1 and TRBJ2-5, with D perhaps matching TRBD1 (6 bases). Germline V gene data show CDR1 as SGHRS and CDR2 as YFSETQ. The CDR3 totals 14 residues. Trimming left V 3 bases short and J 2 bases short, with 11 bases between. CDR3 bases: TGCGCCAGCAGCTACCACAGGGTTCAAGAGACCCAGTACTTC. Amino acids: CASSYHRVQETQYF. Together with reference TRBV5-1 and TRBJ2-5, the CDR3 gives the full variable domain: KAGVTQTPRYLIKTRGQQVTLSCSPISGHRSVSWYQQTPGQGLQFLFEYFSETQRNKGNFPGRFSGRQFSNSRSEMNVSTLELGDSALYLCASSYHRVQETQYFGPGTRLLVL.